A single sample gave rise to the 21 T cell receptor beta chains below, sequenced in a study of T cell repertoires in cytomegalovirus infection. TCRdb re-derived calls from the reads in MiXCR, one entry per CDR3 protein. Here the sample spans some 43,000 distinct CDR3 sequences, roughly 20% being singletons. Their cognate antigens are unknown. The source was CD8+ T cells from cultured PBMCs, collected from culture after CMV antigen stimulation. All receptors come from a human donor in good health (CMV status not recorded). Some clones in this sample may be carry-over from other donors' samples.

This clonotype was observed a few times. The chain joins TRBV6-8 to TRBJ1-1; no definite D call. Germline V gene sequence: CDR1 MNHGY, CDR2 SAAAGT. The CDR3 runs to 12 residues. V lost 4 bases and J lost 7, with 10 bases in between. The CDR3 bases are TGTGCCAGCAGTTCCCTACCAGATGAAGCTTTCTTT. Protein: CASSSLPDEAFF.

The CDR3 sequence: CASSPRLAGGSNTGELFF. Written as DNA, the CDR3 is TGTGCCAGCAGCCCTAGACTAGCGGGAGGGTCGAACACCGGGGAGCTGTTTTTT. V usage is TRBV7-6 and J usage is TRBJ2-2, with 14 positions matching TRBD2. CDR1 and CDR2 from the germline V gene are SGHVS and FNYEAQ. CDR3 length: 18 amino acids. V was clipped by 5 bases and J by 0 bases; unmatched bases: 5. The full variable domain, its missing parts supplied by reference TRBV7-6 and TRBJ2-2, is GAGVSQSPRYKVTKRGQDVALRCDPISGHVSLYWYRQALGQGPEFLTYFNYEAQQDKSGLPNDRFSAERPEGSISTLTIQRTEQRDSAMYRCASSPRLAGGSNTGELFFGEGSRLTVL.

The chain uses TRBV7-9 and TRBJ2-5, with a tentative D call TRBD1 (6 bases). Germline V lookup: CDR1 SEHNR, CDR2 FQNEAQ (reference sequence). The V end was cut by 11 bases, the J end by 5 bases, with 24 bases between. The CDR3 totals 15 residues. The CDR3 sequence: CAADSKTQRGETQYF. CDR3 bases: TGTGCCGCCGATTCAAAGACACAGAGGGGGGAGACCCAGTACTTC.

The V and J genes are TRBV20-1 and TRBJ2-6, with D unresolved. The germline gives CDR1 DFQATT, CDR2 SNEGSKA (reference sequence). CDR3 length: 16 amino acids. Trimming stripped 0 bases from V and 7 bases from J, with 16 bases between. This chain's CDR3 is CSARDTYSWEANVLTF. Written as DNA, the CDR3 is TGCAGTGCTAGAGACACTTACTCCTGGGAAGCCAACGTCCTGACTTTC.

The V and J genes are TRBV20-1 and TRBJ2-7, with D possibly being TRBD2 (5 bases). The V gene lost 2 bases and the J gene lost 2 bases, with 10 bases spanning the gap. CDR3 length equals 13 residues. The V gene's germline CDR1 is DFQATT and CDR2 SNEGSKA (reference sequence). CDR3 region: CSARSTGTYEQYF. In DNA, the CDR3 is TGCAGTGCTAGAAGCACCGGGACCTACGAGCAGTACTTC.

The chain employs TRBV27 and TRBJ1-5; 7 nucleotides agree with TRBD1. Germline CDR1 reads MNHEY; CDR2 reads SMNVEV (reference sequence). The V gene end was trimmed by 6 bases and the J gene end by 6 bases; junction bases not matched to a gene: 8. The CDR3 spans 14 residues. CDR3 amino acids: CASSPDRSSQPQHF. In DNA form, the CDR3 reads TGTGCCAGCAGCCCGGACAGGTCCAGTCAGCCCCAGCATTTT.

The gene calls are TRBV7-9 and TRBJ2-2; 10 nucleotides line up with TRBD2. CDR3 size: 16 residues. Germline assignment: CDR1 SEHNR and CDR2 FQNEAQ (reference sequence). The J segment lost 6 bases and the V segment lost 6 bases, leaving 10 bases of the junction unmatched. The CDR3 DNA reads TGTGCCAGCAGACCCCAAAGCGGGGGGGCGGCCGGGGAGCTGTTTTTT. This gives the protein CASRPQSGGAAGELFF.

There are a few counts of this clonotype. This chain links TRBV20-1 with TRBJ1-6; D call uncertain. The CDR3 length is 14 residues. Germline CDR1 and CDR2: DFQATT and SNEGSKA (reference sequence). Trimming removed 3 bases at V and 0 bases at J, with 6 bases between. The CDR3 DNA is TGCAGTGCTAGGAGGCCCTCCTATAATTCACCCCTCCACTTT. As protein: CSARRPSYNSPLHF.

This clonotype was observed at least ten times. This sequence joins TRBV7-8 and TRBJ1-6, with 7 bases fitting TRBD1. This CDR3 comprises 16 residues. Losses at the gene ends were 5 bases for V and 7 bases for J; bases not matched to a gene: 11. Germline V lookup: CDR1 SGHVS, CDR2 FQNEAQ. The CDR3, as DNA: TGTGCCAGCAGCATGGACAGGAGGGGCGGAAATTCACCCCTCCACTTT. This encodes CASSMDRRGGNSPLHF.

The rearrangement links TRBV7-2 to TRBJ2-5, with D perhaps matching TRBD1 (5 bases). The germline V gene has CDR1 SGHTA and CDR2 FQGNSA. Trimming shortened V by 0 bases and J by 5 bases, and 7 bases separated the two germline ends. The CDR3 totals 13 residues. Here the CDR3 reads CASSLARVETQYF. The DNA for the CDR3 is TGTGCCAGCAGCTTAGCCAGGGTTGAGACCCAGTACTTC. Based on the CDR3 plus reference TRBV7-2 and TRBJ2-5, the full variable domain is GAGVSQSPSNKVTEKGKDVELRCDPISGHTALYWYRQSLGQGLEFLIYFQGNSAPDKSGLPSDRFSAERTGGSVSTLTIQRTQQEDSAVYLCASSLARVETQYFGPGTRLLVL.

This chain uses TRBV7-4 with TRBJ2-2; D is uncertain. The CDR3 runs to 11 residues. From germline, CDR1 is SGHVT and CDR2 SQSDAQ. V was trimmed by 5 bases and J by 6 bases, leaving 4 bases between them. CDR3 amino acids: CASSPSGELFF. Here the CDR3 DNA reads TGTGCCAGCAGCCCCTCCGGGGAGCTGTTTTTT.

This chain connects TRBV7-2 to TRBJ2-7; the match to TRBD2 covers 8 bases. Germline V CDR1 and CDR2: SGHTA, FQGNSA. V shed 2 bases, J shed 7 bases, and the junction held 10 bases outside the gene matches. This CDR3 comprises 15 residues. CDR3 sequence (DNA): TGTGCCAGCAGCTTAAGAGGAGCGGGAGTGTGGGAGCAGTACTTC. This codes for CASSLRGAGVWEQYF.

The V gene is TRBV6-2 or TRBV6-3, the J gene TRBJ2-7; D remains unclear. The germline V gene has CDR1 MNHEY and CDR2 SVGEGT. V was cut by 8 bases and J by 1 base, with 12 bases left in between. The length of the CDR3 is 13 residues. The CDR3 DNA is TGTGCCAGCTACTCGGCATTATCCTACGAGCAGTACTTC. This translates into CASYSALSYEQYF.

This rearrangement joins TRBV11-2 to TRBJ2-1; D unresolved. Trimming stripped 5 bases from V and 0 bases from J, with 8 bases between. Germline V gene lookup returns CDR1 SGHAT and CDR2 FQNNGV. The CDR3 is made up of 14 amino acids. The CDR3 DNA reads as TGTGCCAGCAGCCACGAGAGCTCCTACAATGAGCAGTTCTTC. It is translated as CASSHESSYNEQFF. Full variable domain (remainder filled in from reference TRBV11-2 and TRBJ2-1): EAGVAQSPRYKIIEKRQSVAFWCNPISGHATLYWYQQILGQGPKLLIQFQNNGVVDDSQLPKDRFSAERLKGVDSTLKIQPAKLEDSAVYLCASSHESSYNEQFFGPGTRLTVL.

V and J are TRBV20-1 and TRBJ2-1, with 10 positions matching TRBD1. The CDR3 runs to 17 residues. Germline CDR1 and CDR2: DFQATT and SNEGSKA (reference sequence). Unmatched junction bases numbered 14, after V lost 0 bases and J lost 9 bases. The CDR3 DNA follows: TGCAGTGCTAGAGATGGGACAGGGGCATTGTTTCTTCTTGAGCAGTTCTTC. Translating it yields CSARDGTGALFLLEQFF.

This clonotype was detected only once. V gene TRBV7-2 combines with J gene TRBJ1-2, with a weak D call TRBD1 (5 bases). The CDR3 has 13 amino acids. CDR1 is SGHTA, CDR2 FQGNSA, per germline. V shed 8 bases and J shed 0 bases, with 10 bases lying between them. The CDR3 bases are TGTGCCAGCCGGACACAGTCTAACTATGGCTACACCTTC. Translated: CASRTQSNYGYTF.

The rearrangement joins TRBV6-6 to TRBJ1-5; no clear D gene. The germline V and J ends were trimmed by 4 bases and 2 bases, with 9 bases remaining between them. Germline V gives CDR1 MNHNY, CDR2 SVGAGI (reference sequence). The CDR3 contains 14 residues. In DNA form, the CDR3 reads TGTGCCAGCAGTTCGGTTAGGGGCAATCAGCCCCAGCATTTT. This sequence encodes CASSSVRGNQPQHF.

This clonotype was observed at least ten times. The V and J genes are TRBV7-2 and TRBJ2-1, with 10 bases lining up with TRBD2. With V trimmed by 4 bases and J by 0 bases, 0 bases remained unmatched. The germline V gene encodes CDR1 SGHTA and CDR2 FQGNSA. The CDR3 has 15 residues. The CDR3 DNA is TGTGCCAGCAGCTCTAGCGGGGGCTCCTACAATGAGCAGTTCTTC. Amino acids: CASSSSGGSYNEQFF. The full variable domain, its missing parts supplied by reference TRBV7-2 and TRBJ2-1, is GAGVSQSPSNKVTEKGKDVELRCDPISGHTALYWYRQSLGQGLEFLIYFQGNSAPDKSGLPSDRFSAERTGGSVSTLTIQRTQQEDSAVYLCASSSSGGSYNEQFFGPGTRLTVL.

The genes are TRBV9 and TRBJ2-3; D may be TRBD1 (5 bases). This CDR3 spans 15 amino acids. Deletions cut 3 bases from V and 2 bases from J, with 13 bases between. Germline V gives CDR1 SGDLS, CDR2 YYNGEE. The CDR3 coding sequence is TGTGCCAGCAGCGCGCAGGGCCTCAACACAGATACGCAGTATTTT. This gives the protein CASSAQGLNTDTQYF.

Regarding this clonotype: One end of the junction varies from germline; a read error may be responsible. V and J are TRBV4-1 and TRBJ2-5; D may be TRBD1 or TRBD2 (6 bases each). The CDR3 consists of 16 residues. Per germline, CDR1 MGHRA and CDR2 YSYEKL. For the CDR3, the DNA is TGTGCCAGCAGCCAAGAAAGGGGGGATACACAAGAGACCCAGTACTTC. It specifies CASSQERGDTQETQYF.

This clonotype has more than one count but fewer than ten. J is TRBJ2-7 and V is TRBV11-2; D possibly matches TRBD1 or TRBD2 (6 bases each). CDR1 SGHAT and CDR2 FQNNGV come from the germline V gene. The CDR3 spans 13 residues. V lost 1 base and J lost 5, with 9 bases in between. CDR3 region: CASSLVGGHEQYF. The CDR3 DNA reads as TGTGCCAGCAGCTTAGTAGGGGGGCACGAGCAGTACTTC. Complete variable domain (other parts from reference TRBV11-2 and TRBJ2-7): EAGVAQSPRYKIIEKRQSVAFWCNPISGHATLYWYQQILGQGPKLLIQFQNNGVVDDSQLPKDRFSAERLKGVDSTLKIQPAKLEDSAVYLCASSLVGGHEQYFGPGTRLTVT.